The clone carrying this T cell receptor beta chain turned up a few times. Its antigen is not known. A sort by CD45RO/CCR7/CD25/CD127/CD95/CD27 yielded CD4+ naive, central memory, regulatory and stem cell-like memory cells. The trim removed 2 bases at V and 6 bases at J, leaving 3 bases unmatched. Germline CDR1 reads MDHEN; CDR2 reads SYDVKM. This CDR3 region has 15 residues. The data are from a study of beta chain features in type 1 diabetes. Study-level background: The study examined more than 100,000,000 sorted cells across all samples.

As every portion of the isolated RNA was reverse transcribed, the sequencing read expressed TCRB transcripts. Produced via immunoSEQ multiplex PCR; TCRdb's table is partial and in-frame only. The repertoire holds 900,000 or so clones, with roughly a sixth as singletons. Study conclusions and caveats: The question of HLA type influencing TCRB rearrangement was one that remained unresolved here. Using cDNA template may skew counts toward highly expressing activated cells.

J is TRBJ2-2 and V is TRBV28; 10 positions agree with TRBD1. The TCR was taken from a woman aged 18-35 years in good health. The material sequenced was naive CD4+ T cells from blood. The CDR3 DNA is TGTGCCAGCAGTTTACATGGACAGGGGGCCGGGGAGCTGTTTTTT. Residues: CASSLHGQGAGELFF.